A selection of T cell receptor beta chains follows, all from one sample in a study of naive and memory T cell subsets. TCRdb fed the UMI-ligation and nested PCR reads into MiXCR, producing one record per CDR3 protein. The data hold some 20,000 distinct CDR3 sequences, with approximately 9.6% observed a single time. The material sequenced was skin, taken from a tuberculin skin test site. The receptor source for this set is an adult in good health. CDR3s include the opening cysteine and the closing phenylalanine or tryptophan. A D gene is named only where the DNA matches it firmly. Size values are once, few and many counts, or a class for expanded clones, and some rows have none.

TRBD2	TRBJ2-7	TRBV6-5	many	CASSYLRGRSTYEQYF	TGTGCCAGCAGTTACCTTCGCGGGAGAAGCACCTACGAGCAGTACTTC
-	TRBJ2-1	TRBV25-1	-	CASSESDSYNEQFF	TGTGCCAGCAGTGAATCGGACTCCTACAATGAGCAGTTCTTC
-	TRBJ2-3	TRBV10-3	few	CAISGDTAPDTQYF	TGTGCCATCAGTGGCGATACAGCGCCAGATACGCAGTATTTT
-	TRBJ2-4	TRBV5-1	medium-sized	CASSLLAGAKNIQYF	TGCGCCAGCAGCTTGCTGGCCGGAGCCAAAAACATTCAGTACTTC
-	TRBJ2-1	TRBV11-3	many	CASSLDSYNEQFF	TGTGCCAGCAGCTTAGACTCCTACAATGAGCAGTTCTTC
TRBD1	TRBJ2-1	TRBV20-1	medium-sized	CSPGQTNNEQFF	TGCAGTCCGGGACAGACAAACAATGAGCAGTTCTTC
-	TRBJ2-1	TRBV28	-	CASRTRQKSYNEQFF	TGTGCCAGCAGAACTAGACAGAAATCCTACAATGAGCAGTTCTTC
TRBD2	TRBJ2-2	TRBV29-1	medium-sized	CSVQTSGNTGELFF	TGCAGCGTCCAGACTAGCGGAAACACCGGGGAGCTGTTTTTT
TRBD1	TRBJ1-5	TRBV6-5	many	CASRRRPDRNQPQHF	TGTGCCAGCAGACGACGGCCGGACAGGAATCAGCCCCAGCATTTT
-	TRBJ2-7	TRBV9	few	CASSVGQGPIEQYF	TGTGCCAGCAGCGTAGGTCAAGGGCCCATCGAGCAGTACTTC
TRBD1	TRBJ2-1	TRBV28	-	CANSVRTGPYNEQFF	TGTGCCAACAGTGTCAGGACAGGGCCCTACAATGAGCAGTTCTTC
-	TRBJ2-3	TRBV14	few	CASSQNRADTQYF	TGTGCCAGCAGCCAAAACAGGGCTGATACGCAGTATTTT
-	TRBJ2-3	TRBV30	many	CAWGLSTDTQYF	TGTGCCTGGGGTCTAAGCACAGATACGCAGTATTTT
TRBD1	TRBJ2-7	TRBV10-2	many	CASRGTGSYEQYF	TGCGCCAGCAGAGGGACAGGATCCTACGAGCAGTACTTC
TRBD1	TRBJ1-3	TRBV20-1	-	CSARAAGGSFSGNTIYF	TGCAGTGCTAGAGCGGCAGGGGGATCTTTCTCTGGAAACACCATATATTTT
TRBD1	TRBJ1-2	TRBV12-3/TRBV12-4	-	CASVTGAYGYTF	TGTGCCAGCGTGACAGGGGCCTATGGCTACACCTTC
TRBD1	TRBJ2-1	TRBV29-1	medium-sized	CSVEAGDRSYNEQFF	TGCAGCGTTGAAGCAGGGGACAGGTCCTACAATGAGCAGTTCTTC
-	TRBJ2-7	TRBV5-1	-	CASSLSPYEQYF	TGCGCCAGCAGCTTGTCGCCCTACGAGCAGTACTTC
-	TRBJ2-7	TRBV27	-	CASSYGPRTSYEQYF	TGTGCCAGCAGTTACGGGCCGCGGACCTCCTACGAGCAGTACTTC
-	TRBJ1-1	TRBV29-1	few	CSVVPALNTEAFF	TGCAGCGTTGTGCCGGCCCTGAACACTGAAGCTTTCTTT
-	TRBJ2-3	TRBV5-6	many	CASSLGGGGGDTQYF	TGTGCCAGCAGCTTGGGCGGGGGCGGCGGAGATACGCAGTATTTT
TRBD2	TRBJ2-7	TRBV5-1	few	CASSLTSGISYEQYF	TGCGCCAGCAGCTTGACTAGCGGGATCTCCTACGAGCAGTACTTC
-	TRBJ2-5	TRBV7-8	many	CASIARETQYF	TGTGCCAGCATTGCCCGGGAGACCCAGTACTTC
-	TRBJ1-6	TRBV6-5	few	CASSQTARGSPLHF	TGTGCCAGCAGTCAGACAGCGCGGGGTTCACCCCTCCACTTT
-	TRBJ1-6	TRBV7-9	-	CASSLESRINSPLHF	TGTGCCAGCAGCTTAGAGTCCAGGATCAATTCACCCCTCCACTTT
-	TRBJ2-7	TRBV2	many	CASIDSGDYEQYF	TGTGCCAGCATCGACTCGGGGGACTACGAGCAGTACTTC
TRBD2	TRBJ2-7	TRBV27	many	CASSLSSSGGTGEQYF	TGTGCCAGCAGTTTAAGTTCTAGCGGGGGGACTGGAGAGCAGTACTTC
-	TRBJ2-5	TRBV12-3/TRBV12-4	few	CASSQGFETQYF	TGTGCCAGCAGCCAGGGGTTTGAGACCCAGTACTTC
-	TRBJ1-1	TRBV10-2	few	CASSAFFKGKEAFF	TGCGCCAGCAGTGCGTTCTTCAAGGGGAAGGAAGCTTTCTTT
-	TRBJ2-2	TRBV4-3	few	CASSQWREVTGELFF	TGCGCCAGCAGCCAATGGAGGGAAGTCACCGGGGAGCTGTTTTTT
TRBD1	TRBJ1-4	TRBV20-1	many	CKATGDNEKLFF	TGCAAGGCGACAGGGGATAATGAAAAACTGTTTTTT
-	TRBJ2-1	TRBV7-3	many	CASSLAAYNEQFF	TGTGCCAGCAGCTTAGCCGCCTACAATGAGCAGTTCTTC
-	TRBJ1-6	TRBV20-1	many	CSAREGGSPLHF	TGCAGTGCTAGAGAGGGCGGTTCACCCCTCCACTTT
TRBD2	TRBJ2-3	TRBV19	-	CASSTIAGGTDTQYF	TGTGCCAGTAGTACAATAGCGGGGGGCACAGATACGCAGTATTTT
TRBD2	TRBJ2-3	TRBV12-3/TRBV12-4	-	CASRSSGRERDTQYF	TGTGCCAGCAGATCTAGCGGGAGGGAGCGAGATACGCAGTATTTT
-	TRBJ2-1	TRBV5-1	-	CASSRTGGRYNEQFF	TGCGCCAGCAGCCGAACCGGGGGGCGGTACAATGAGCAGTTCTTC
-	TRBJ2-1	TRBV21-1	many	CASSKGTGSYNEQFF	TGTGCCAGCAGCAAAGGGACGGGAAGCTACAATGAGCAGTTCTTC
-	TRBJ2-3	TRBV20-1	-	CSASLGAPCTDTQYF	TGCAGTGCTAGCCTAGGAGCTCCTTGCACAGATACGCAGTATTTT
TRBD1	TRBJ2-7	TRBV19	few	CASSRSGTGESYEQYF	TGTGCCAGTAGTAGATCCGGGACAGGGGAATCTTACGAGCAGTACTTC
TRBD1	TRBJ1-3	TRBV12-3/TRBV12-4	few	CASSRDRLSGNTIYF	TGTGCCAGCAGTCGGGACAGACTCTCTGGAAACACCATATATTTT
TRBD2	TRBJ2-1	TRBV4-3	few	CASSQRLAGDEQFF	TGCGCCAGCAGCCAGAGACTAGCGGGCGATGAGCAGTTCTTC
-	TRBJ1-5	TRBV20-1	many	CSARDEEGLGNQPQHF	TGCAGTGCTAGAGATGAAGAGGGTCTGGGCAATCAGCCCCAGCATTTT
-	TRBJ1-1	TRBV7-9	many	CASSLWDTEAFF	TGTGCCAGCAGCTTATGGGACACTGAAGCTTTCTTT
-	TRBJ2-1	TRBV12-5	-	CASGGQPSSYNEQFF	TGTGCTAGTGGTGGGCAACCTAGCTCCTACAATGAGCAGTTCTTC
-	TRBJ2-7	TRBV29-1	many	CSVDGGTLYEQYF	TGCAGCGTTGACGGCGGGACCCTCTACGAGCAGTACTTC
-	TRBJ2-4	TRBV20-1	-	CSASFPGLENIQYF	TGCAGTGCTAGCTTTCCGGGTTTAGAAAACATTCAGTACTTC
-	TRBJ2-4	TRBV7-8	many	CASSPQAAKNIQYF	TGTGCCAGCAGCCCCCAGGCGGCCAAAAACATTCAGTACTTC
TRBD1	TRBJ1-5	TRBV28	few	CASSLIGQGTMEPQHF	TGTGCCAGCAGTTTAATAGGACAGGGGACGATGGAGCCCCAGCATTTT